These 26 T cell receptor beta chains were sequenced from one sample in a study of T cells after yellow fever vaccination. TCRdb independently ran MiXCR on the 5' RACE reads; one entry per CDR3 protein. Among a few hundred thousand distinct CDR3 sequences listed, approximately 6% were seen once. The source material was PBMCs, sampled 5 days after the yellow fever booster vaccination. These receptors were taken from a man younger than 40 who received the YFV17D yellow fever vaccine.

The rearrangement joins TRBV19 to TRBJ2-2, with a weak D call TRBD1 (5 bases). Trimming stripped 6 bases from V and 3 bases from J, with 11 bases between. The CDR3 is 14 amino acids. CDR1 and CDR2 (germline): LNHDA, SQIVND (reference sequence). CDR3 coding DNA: TGTGCCAGTAGAAACTTAGGGGACACCGGGGAGCTGTTTTTT. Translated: CASRNLGDTGELFF.

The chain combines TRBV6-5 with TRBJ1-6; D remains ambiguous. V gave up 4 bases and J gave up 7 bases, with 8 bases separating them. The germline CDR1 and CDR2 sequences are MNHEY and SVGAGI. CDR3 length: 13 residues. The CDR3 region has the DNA TGTGCCAGCAGTTGGACCCGAAATTCACCCCTCCACTTT. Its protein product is CASSWTRNSPLHF.

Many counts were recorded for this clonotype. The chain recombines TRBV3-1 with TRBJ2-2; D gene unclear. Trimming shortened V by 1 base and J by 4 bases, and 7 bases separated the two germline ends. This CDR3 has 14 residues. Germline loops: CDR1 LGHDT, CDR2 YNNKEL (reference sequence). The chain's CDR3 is CASSQVPVTGELFF. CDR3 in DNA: TGTGCCAGCAGCCAAGTTCCAGTCACCGGGGAGCTGTTTTTT. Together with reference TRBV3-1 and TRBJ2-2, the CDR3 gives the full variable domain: DTAVSQTPKYLVTQMGNDKSIKCEQNLGHDTMYWYKQDSKKFLKIMFSYNNKELIINETVPNRFSPKSPDKAHLNLHINSLELGDSAVYFCASSQVPVTGELFFGEGSRLTVL.

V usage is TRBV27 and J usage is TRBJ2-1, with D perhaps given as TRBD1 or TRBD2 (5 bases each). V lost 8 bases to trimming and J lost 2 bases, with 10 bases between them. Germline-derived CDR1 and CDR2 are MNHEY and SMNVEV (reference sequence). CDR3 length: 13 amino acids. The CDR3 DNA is TGTGCCAGCGCGAGGGGCCCCTACAATGAGCAGTTCTTC. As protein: CASARGPYNEQFF.

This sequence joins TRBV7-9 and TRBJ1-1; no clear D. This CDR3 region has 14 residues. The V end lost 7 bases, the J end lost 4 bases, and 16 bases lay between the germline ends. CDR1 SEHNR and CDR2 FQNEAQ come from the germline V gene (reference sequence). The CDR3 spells CASKFGGMGTEAFF. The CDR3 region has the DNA TGTGCCAGCAAGTTCGGAGGGATGGGCACTGAAGCTTTCTTT.

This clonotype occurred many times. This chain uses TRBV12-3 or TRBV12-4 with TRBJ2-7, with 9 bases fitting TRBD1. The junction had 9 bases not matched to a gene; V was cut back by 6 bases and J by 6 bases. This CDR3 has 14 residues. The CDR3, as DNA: TGTGCCAGCAGCCAATGGGGGACAGGGAGCGAGCAGTACTTC. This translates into CASSQWGTGSEQYF.

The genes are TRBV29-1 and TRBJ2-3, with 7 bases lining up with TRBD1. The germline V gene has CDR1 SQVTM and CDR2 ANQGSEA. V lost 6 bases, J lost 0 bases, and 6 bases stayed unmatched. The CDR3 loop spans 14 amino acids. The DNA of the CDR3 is TGCAGCGTCCACTCGGGACAGAGCACAGATACGCAGTATTTT. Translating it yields CSVHSGQSTDTQYF.

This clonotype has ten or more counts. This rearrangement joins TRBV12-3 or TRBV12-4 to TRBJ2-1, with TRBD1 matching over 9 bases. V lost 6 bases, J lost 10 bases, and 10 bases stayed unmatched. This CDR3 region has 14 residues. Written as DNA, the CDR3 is TGTGCCAGCAGAGGAACAGGGGGCGCGTCCGAGCAGTTCTTC. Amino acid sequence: CASRGTGGASEQFF.

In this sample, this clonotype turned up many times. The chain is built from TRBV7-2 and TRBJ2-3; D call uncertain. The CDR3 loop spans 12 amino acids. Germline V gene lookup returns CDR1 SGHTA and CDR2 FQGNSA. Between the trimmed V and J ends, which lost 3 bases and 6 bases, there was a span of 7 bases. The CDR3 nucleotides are TGTGCCAGCAGCTTCTTATGGGATACGCAGTATTTT. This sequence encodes CASSFLWDTQYF.

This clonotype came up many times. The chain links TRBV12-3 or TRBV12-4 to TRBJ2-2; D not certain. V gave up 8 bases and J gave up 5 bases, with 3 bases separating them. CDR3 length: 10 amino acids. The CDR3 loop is CASATGELFF. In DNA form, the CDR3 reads TGTGCCAGCGCAACCGGGGAGCTGTTTTTT.

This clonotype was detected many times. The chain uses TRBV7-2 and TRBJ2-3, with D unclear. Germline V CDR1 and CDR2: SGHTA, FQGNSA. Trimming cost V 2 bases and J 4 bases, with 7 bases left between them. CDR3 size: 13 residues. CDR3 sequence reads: CASSLQLSDTQYF. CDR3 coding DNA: TGTGCCAGCAGCTTACAACTGTCAGATACGCAGTATTTT.

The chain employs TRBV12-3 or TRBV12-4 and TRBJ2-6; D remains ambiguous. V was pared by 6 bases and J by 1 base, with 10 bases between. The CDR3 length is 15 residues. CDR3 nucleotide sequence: TGTGCCAGCAGCACCCGGTGGTCTGGGGCCAACGTCCTGACTTTC. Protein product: CASSTRWSGANVLTF.

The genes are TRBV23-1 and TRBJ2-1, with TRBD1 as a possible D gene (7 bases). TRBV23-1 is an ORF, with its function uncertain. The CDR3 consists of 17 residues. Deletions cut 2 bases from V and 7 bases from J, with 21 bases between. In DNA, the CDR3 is TGCGCCAGCAGTCAACCACTAAGAGGGGGCGCGGGGAATGAGCAGTTCTTC. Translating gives CASSQPLRGGAGNEQFF.

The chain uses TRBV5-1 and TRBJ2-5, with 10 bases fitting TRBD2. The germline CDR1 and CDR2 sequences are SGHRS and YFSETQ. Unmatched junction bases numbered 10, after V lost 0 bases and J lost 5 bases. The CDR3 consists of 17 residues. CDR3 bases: TGCGCCAGCAGCTTGGCGTTCACTAGCGGGAAAACGGAGACCCAGTACTTC. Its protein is CASSLAFTSGKTETQYF.

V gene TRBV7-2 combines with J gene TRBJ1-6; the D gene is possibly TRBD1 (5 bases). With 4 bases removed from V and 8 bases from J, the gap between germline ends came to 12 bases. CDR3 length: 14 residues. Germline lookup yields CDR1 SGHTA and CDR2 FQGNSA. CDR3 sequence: CASSSLGPYSPLHF. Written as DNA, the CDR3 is TGTGCCAGCAGCTCGTTGGGGCCATATTCACCCCTCCACTTT.

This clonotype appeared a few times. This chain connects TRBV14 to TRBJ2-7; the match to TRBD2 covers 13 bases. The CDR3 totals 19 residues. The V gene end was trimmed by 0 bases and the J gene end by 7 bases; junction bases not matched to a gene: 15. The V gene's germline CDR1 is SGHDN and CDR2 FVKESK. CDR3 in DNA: TGTGCCAGCAGCCAAGATCTGGGACTAGCGGGACGGTACGGTGGAGAGCAGTACTTC. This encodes CASSQDLGLAGRYGGEQYF.

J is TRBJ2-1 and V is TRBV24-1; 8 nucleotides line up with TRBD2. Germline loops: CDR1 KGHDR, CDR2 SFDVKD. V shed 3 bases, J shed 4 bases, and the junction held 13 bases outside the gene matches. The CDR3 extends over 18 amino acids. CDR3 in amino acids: CATSDRFVASGPYNEQFF. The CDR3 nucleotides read TGTGCCACCAGTGATCGCTTCGTCGCTAGCGGGCCTTACAATGAGCAGTTCTTC.

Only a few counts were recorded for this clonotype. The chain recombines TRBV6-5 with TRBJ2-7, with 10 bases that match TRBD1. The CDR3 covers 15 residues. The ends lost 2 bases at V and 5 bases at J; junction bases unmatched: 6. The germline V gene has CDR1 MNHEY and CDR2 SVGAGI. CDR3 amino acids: CASSYHGTGENEQYF. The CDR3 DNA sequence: TGTGCCAGCAGTTACCATGGGACAGGGGAAAACGAGCAGTACTTC.

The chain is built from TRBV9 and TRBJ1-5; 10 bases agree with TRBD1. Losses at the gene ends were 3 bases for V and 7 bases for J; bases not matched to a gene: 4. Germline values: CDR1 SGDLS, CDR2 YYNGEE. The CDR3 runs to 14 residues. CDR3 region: CASSALDRGQPQHF. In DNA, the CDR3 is TGTGCCAGCAGCGCTCTGGACAGGGGGCAGCCCCAGCATTTT.

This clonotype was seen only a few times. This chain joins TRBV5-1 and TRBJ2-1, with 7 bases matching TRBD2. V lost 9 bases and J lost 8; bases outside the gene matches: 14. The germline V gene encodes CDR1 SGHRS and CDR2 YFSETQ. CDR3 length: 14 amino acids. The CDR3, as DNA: TGCGCCACCCACCTGGGGGGGAATAGAGATGAGCAGTTCTTC. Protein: CATHLGGNRDEQFF.

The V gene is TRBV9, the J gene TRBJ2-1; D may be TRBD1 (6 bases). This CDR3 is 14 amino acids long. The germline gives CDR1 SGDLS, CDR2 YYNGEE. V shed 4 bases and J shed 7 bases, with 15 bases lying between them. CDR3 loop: CASSPQTGHNEQFF. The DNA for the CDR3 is TGTGCCAGCAGCCCCCAGACGGGACATAATGAGCAGTTCTTC. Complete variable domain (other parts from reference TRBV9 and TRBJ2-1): DSGVTQTPKHLITATGQRVTLRCSPRSGDLSVYWYQQSLDQGLQFLIQYYNGEERAKGNILERFSAQQFPDLHSELNLSSLELGDSALYFCASSPQTGHNEQFFGPGTRLTVL.

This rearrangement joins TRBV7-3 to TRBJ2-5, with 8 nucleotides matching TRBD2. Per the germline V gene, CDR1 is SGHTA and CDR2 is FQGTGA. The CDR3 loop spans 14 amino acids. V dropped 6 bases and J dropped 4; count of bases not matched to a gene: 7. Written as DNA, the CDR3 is TGTGCCAGCAGTTTGACCGGGGGGGCAGAGACCCAGTACTTC. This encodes CASSLTGGAETQYF.

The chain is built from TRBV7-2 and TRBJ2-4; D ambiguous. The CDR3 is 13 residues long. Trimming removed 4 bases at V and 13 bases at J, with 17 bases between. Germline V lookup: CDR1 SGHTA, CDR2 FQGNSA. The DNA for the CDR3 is TGTGCCAGCAGCTCCTCCGGGTTTCCCTTCCAGTACTTC. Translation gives CASSSSGFPFQYF.

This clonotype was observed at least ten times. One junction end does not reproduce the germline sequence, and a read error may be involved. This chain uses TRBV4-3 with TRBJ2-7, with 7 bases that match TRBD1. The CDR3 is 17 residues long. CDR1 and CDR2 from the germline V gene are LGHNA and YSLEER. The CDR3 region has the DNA TGCGCCACCAGCTTTGAAGCGAACAGGGGAGCATCCTACGAGCAGTACTTC. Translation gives CATSFEANRGASYEQYF.

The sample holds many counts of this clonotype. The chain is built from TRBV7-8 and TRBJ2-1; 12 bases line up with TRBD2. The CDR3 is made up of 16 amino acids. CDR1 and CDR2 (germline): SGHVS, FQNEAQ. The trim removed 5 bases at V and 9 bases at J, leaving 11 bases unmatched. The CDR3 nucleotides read TGTGCCAGCAGCCGAGGACTAGCGGGATATGTCCGTGAGCAGTTCTTC. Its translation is CASSRGLAGYVREQFF.

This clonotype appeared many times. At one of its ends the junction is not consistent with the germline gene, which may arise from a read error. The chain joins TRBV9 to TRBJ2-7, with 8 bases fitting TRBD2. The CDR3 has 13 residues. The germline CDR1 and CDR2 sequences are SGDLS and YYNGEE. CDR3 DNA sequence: TGTGCCAGCAGAGCCACTAGCGGAGGGGGATTGAACTTC. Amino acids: CASRATSGGGLNF.